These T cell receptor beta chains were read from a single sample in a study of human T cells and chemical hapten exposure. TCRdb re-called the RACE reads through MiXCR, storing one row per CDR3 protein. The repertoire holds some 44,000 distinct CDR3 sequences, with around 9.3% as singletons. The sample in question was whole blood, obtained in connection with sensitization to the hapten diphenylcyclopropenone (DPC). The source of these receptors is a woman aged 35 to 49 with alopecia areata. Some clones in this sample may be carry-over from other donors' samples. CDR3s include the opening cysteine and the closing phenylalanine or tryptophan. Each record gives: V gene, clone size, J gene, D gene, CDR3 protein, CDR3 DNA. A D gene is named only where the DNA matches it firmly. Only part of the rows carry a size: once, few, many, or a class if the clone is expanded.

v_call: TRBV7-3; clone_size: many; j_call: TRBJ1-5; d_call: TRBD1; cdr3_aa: CASSHDRGQPHHF; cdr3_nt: TGTGCCAGCAGCCACGACAGGGGCCAGCCCCACCATTTT
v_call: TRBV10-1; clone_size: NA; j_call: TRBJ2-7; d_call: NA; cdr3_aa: CASSGPIRGPSYEQYF; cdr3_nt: TGCGCCAGCAGTGGACCAATCAGGGGCCCGTCCTACGAGCAGTACTTC
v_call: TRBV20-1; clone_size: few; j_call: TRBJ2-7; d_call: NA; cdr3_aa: CSARWAGERYEQYF; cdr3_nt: TGCAGTGCTAGATGGGCAGGGGAACGCTACGAGCAGTACTTC
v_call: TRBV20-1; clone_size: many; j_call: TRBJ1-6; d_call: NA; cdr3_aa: CSASQGNSYNSPLHF; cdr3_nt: TGCAGTGCTAGCCAGGGAAACTCCTATAATTCACCCCTCCACTTT
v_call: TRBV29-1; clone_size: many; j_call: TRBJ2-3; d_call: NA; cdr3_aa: CSVGRDTNTDTQYF; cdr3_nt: TGCAGCGTTGGCCGGGACACTAACACAGATACGCAGTATTTT
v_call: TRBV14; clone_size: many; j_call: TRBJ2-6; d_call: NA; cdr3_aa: CASSHQGPSGANVLTF; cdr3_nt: TGTGCCAGCAGCCATCAGGGACCCTCTGGGGCCAACGTCCTGACTTTC
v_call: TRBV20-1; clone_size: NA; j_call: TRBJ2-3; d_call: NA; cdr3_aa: CSASAYRPGVSWASTDTQYF; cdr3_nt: TGCAGTGCTAGTGCATACCGGCCCGGGGTTAGCTGGGCTAGCACAGATACGCAGTATTTT
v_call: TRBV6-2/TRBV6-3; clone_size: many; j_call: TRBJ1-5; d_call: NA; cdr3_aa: CASSYAEQPQHF; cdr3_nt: TGTGCCAGCAGTTACGCGGAACAGCCCCAGCATTTT
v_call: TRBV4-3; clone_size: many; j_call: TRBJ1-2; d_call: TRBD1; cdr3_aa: CASSQEVQGAYGYTF; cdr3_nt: TGCGCCAGCAGCCAAGAAGTCCAGGGGGCCTATGGCTACACCTTC
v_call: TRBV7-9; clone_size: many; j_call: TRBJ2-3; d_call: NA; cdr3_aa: CASTKTQGSDTQYF; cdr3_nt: TGTGCCAGCACCAAAACGCAGGGGTCAGATACGCAGTATTTT